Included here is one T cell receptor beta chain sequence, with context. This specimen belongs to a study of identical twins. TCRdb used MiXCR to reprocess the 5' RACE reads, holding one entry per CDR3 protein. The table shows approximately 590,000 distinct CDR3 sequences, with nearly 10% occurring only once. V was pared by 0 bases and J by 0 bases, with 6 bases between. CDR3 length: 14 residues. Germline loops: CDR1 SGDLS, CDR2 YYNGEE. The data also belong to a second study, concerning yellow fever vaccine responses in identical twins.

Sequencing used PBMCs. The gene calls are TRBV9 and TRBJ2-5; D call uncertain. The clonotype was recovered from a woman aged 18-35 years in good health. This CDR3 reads CASSVEGYQETQYF. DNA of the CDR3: TGTGCCAGCAGCGTAGAAGGGTACCAAGAGACCCAGTACTTC.